This TCR beta chain stems from a study of T cell changes during pregnancy in multiple sclerosis (dated by TCRdb to about 2019). Broadly, across the study: Changes in the T cell repertoire over the course of pregnancy were examined in this study in women with multiple sclerosis.

Trimming takes 6 bases off V and 3 bases off J; junction bases not matched to a gene: 8. Measured from the cysteine to the phenylalanine, the CDR3 is 15 residues long. Only the CDR3 DNA stays, 45 bases, in frame from base 1. CDR1 and CDR2, looked up from the germline V gene, are KGHSH and LQKENI. In the case of this clone: There is no known antigen for this receptor. No base-level quality is on record; no much larger clone is a single base apart.

Library preparation was by the immunoSEQ multiplex PCR assay. Sourced from immuneACCESS, this table was stored by TCRdb with only in-frame sequences that have V and J called. A share of the clones is absent; for the studies checked, an unresolved V gene accounts for under half, and the remainder has no known explanation. Here the sample has 100,000 to 110,000 clones; 92% occur a single time. Clones ranked in the top ten supply approximately 2% of the sample. The sequences come from peripheral blood, collected after pregnancy. The V and J genes are TRBV18 and TRBJ2-1, with TRBD1 identical over 7 junction bases. The sequence was obtained from a female donor with multiple sclerosis, enrolled in a pregnancy study. The nucleotide sequence reads TGTGCCAGCTCCCTGGCCGGGACAGACTACAATGAGCAGTTCTTC. The translation is CASSLAGTDYNEQFF.